The entry that follows covers one T cell receptor (beta chain) sequence. The data originate from a study of tissue T cells after allogeneic stem cell transplantation. Trimming removed 2 bases from V and 6 bases from J; junction bases left unmatched: 5. The length of the CDR3 is 16 residues. Per germline, CDR1 KGHDR and CDR2 SFDVKD. Non-transplant comparator patients with other cancers had at least five gastrointestinal samples and no known gastrointestinal disease. Repertoires were generated with immunoSEQ multiplex PCR, while TCRdb's copy carries only in-frame clones and drops some. The sample lists about 6,800 clones, around 61% seen once, with under 25% in the top ten.

The chain uses TRBV24-1 and TRBJ2-2; 10 nucleotides agree with TRBD1. This specimen consisted of duodenum tissue, obtained at autopsy. This clonotype was sampled from a female donor at least 60 years old with lung cancer. Here the CDR3 DNA reads TGTGCCACCAGTGATTCGACAGGGGGCATCGCCGGGGAGCTGTTTTTT. Protein sequence: CATSDSTGGIAGELFF.